This entry lists 20 T cell receptor beta chains sequenced from one sample in a study of OX40 agonist ivuxolimab in advanced cancers. Method: immunoSEQ multiplex PCR; TCRdb's copy keeps in-frame clones and lacks some. The sample holds about 82,000 clones; more than 70% are singletons and the top ten take 2% to 2.5%. This material consisted of CD4+ or CD8+ T cells sorted from blood, taken in a trial of the OX40 agonist ivuxolimab. These receptors were taken from an adult with an advanced solid tumor such as melanoma, head and neck, liver or kidney cancer.

The chain couples TRBV2 to TRBJ1-4; 7 bases are a match to TRBD1. Germline CDR1 reads SNHLY; CDR2 reads FYNNEI. V was clipped by 4 bases and J by 2 bases; unmatched bases: 7. This CDR3 has 16 amino acids. This CDR3 reads CASSVPDRDTNEKLFF. DNA for the CDR3: TGTGCCAGCAGTGTCCCCGACAGGGACACTAATGAAAAACTGTTTTTT.

The chain recombines TRBV10-1 with TRBJ1-3; TRBD1 is a possible D gene (5 bases). The CDR3 extends over 16 amino acids. Trimming pared 5 bases from V and 9 bases from J, leaving 23 bases between. Germline CDR1 and CDR2: WNHNN and SYGVQD (reference sequence). The chain's CDR3 is CASSLDSAHIRTTIYF. As DNA, the CDR3 is TGCGCCAGCAGTCTCGACAGCGCCCACATTAGGACCACCATATATTTT.

The genes are TRBV18 and TRBJ1-6, with a possible D match to TRBD1 (6 bases). The CDR3 totals 15 residues. The V and J ends lost 3 bases and 10 bases respectively, with 16 bases between them. In germline, CDR1 is KGHSH, CDR2 LQKENI. The CDR3 here is CASSPNYREGSPLHF. The CDR3 DNA reads TGTGCCAGCTCACCGAACTACAGGGAGGGCTCACCCCTCCACTTT. The variable domain in full, completed from reference TRBV18 and TRBJ1-6, reads NAGVMQNPRHLVRRRGQEARLRCSPMKGHSHVYWYRQLPEEGLKFMVYLQKENIIDESGMPKERFSAEFPKEGPSILRIQQVVRGDSAAYFCASSPNYREGSPLHFGNGTRLTVT.

J is TRBJ2-7 and V is TRBV5-1, with D perhaps TRBD2 (5 bases). V lost 0 bases to trimming and J lost 6 bases, with 7 bases between them. The CDR3 runs 12 residues. Per the germline V gene, CDR1 is SGHRS and CDR2 is YFSETQ. The CDR3 sequence is CASSLVEGEQYF. The DNA for the CDR3 is TGCGCCAGCAGCTTGGTCGAGGGCGAGCAGTACTTC.

The chain uses TRBV5-1 and TRBJ2-5, with D maybe TRBD2 (5 bases). Deletions cut 7 bases from V and 4 bases from J, with 23 bases between. The CDR3 has 16 amino acids. Germline CDR1 and CDR2: SGHRS and YFSETQ. The CDR3 reads CASYPGIGVVGETQYF. CDR3 nucleotides: TGCGCCAGCTACCCGGGAATCGGAGTTGTGGGAGAGACCCAGTACTTC.

The table lists this clone with a count of one. The gene calls are TRBV7-8 and TRBJ1-2; D uncertain. The CDR3 has 17 amino acids. V was cut by 6 bases and J by 0 bases, with 20 bases left in between. Germline assignment: CDR1 SGHVS and CDR2 FQNEAQ. CDR3 sequence: CASSKSRFGTSNYGYTF. CDR3 in DNA: TGTGCCAGCAGTAAATCTAGATTCGGAACTTCTAACTATGGCTACACCTTC.

The chain links TRBV27 to TRBJ1-2; D gene unclear. This CDR3 comprises 10 residues. The germline gives CDR1 MNHEY, CDR2 SMNVEV (reference sequence). V was cut by 2 bases and J by 8 bases, with 3 bases left in between. In DNA, the CDR3 is TGTGCCAGCAGTTTAAGGGGCTACACCTTC. This sequence encodes CASSLRGYTF.

The gene calls are TRBV7-2 and TRBJ1-4; perhaps TRBD1 as D (5 bases). CDR3 length: 15 amino acids. V was cut by 5 bases and J by 3 bases, with 13 bases left in between. CDR1 is SGHTA, CDR2 FQGNSA, per germline. The CDR3 DNA is TGTGCCAGCAGCAGATCCGGGACGGCTAATGAAAAACTGTTTTTT. Amino acid sequence: CASSRSGTANEKLFF.

This clone was found once. The V call is TRBV5-4, the J call TRBJ2-1; 10 bases are a match to TRBD2. This CDR3 region has 14 residues. Looked up from germline, CDR1 is SGHNT and CDR2 is YYREEE (reference sequence). V shed 4 bases, J shed 3 bases, and the junction held 1 base outside the gene matches. The CDR3 loop is CASSRTSGYNEQFF. As DNA, the CDR3 is TGTGCCAGCAGCAGGACTAGCGGCTACAATGAGCAGTTCTTC.

The V call is TRBV5-1, the J call TRBJ2-5; D is perhaps TRBD2 (5 bases). The CDR3 has 15 amino acids. From germline, CDR1 is SGHRS and CDR2 YFSETQ. Deletions cut 1 base from V and 4 bases from J, with 14 bases between. The CDR3 bases are TGCGCCAGCAGCTTGCGGGCTCAAGAGGGAGAGACCCAGTACTTC. It encodes CASSLRAQEGETQYF. The whole variable domain, filled in from reference TRBV5-1 and TRBJ2-5, reads KAGVTQTPRYLIKTRGQQVTLSCSPISGHRSVSWYQQTPGQGLQFLFEYFSETQRNKGNFPGRFSGRQFSNSRSEMNVSTLELGDSALYLCASSLRAQEGETQYFGPGTRLLVL.

The rearrangement links TRBV19 to TRBJ1-2, with D hard to call. Looked up from germline, CDR1 is LNHDA and CDR2 is SQIVND (reference sequence). This CDR3 comprises 18 residues. Trimming left V 5 bases short and J 3 bases short, with 25 bases between. CDR3 amino acids: CASSSYSSGRYADYGYTF. The DNA of the CDR3 is TGTGCCAGTAGTTCATACTCTTCGGGGAGATATGCTGACTATGGCTACACCTTC. The complete variable domain, with remaining parts taken from reference TRBV19 and TRBJ1-2, reads DGGITQSPKYLFRKEGQNVTLSCEQNLNHDAMYWYRQDPGQGLRLIYYSQIVNDFQKGDIAEGYSVSREKKESFPLTVTSAQKNPTAFYLCASSSYSSGRYADYGYTFGSGTRLTVV.

This clone was seen a few times. The chain is built from TRBV30 and TRBJ1-1; 8 positions match TRBD1. J lost 4 bases, V lost 4 bases, and 8 bases had no gene match. The germline CDR1 and CDR2 sequences are GTSNPN and SVGIG (reference sequence). This CDR3 comprises 14 residues. The CDR3 loop is CAWNTPGQVTEAFF. The CDR3 DNA follows: TGTGCCTGGAACACCCCGGGACAGGTCACTGAAGCTTTCTTT.

The chain uses TRBV19 and TRBJ1-5, with D perhaps TRBD1 (6 bases). CDR3 length equals 18 residues. V was trimmed by 5 bases and J by 0 bases, leaving 20 bases between them. Germline-derived CDR1 and CDR2 are LNHDA and SQIVND (reference sequence). The CDR3 here is CASSLRTATLYSNQPQHF. CDR3 sequence (DNA): TGTGCCAGTAGTTTACGGACAGCGACCCTTTATAGCAATCAGCCCCAGCATTTT.

This clone has more than one count but fewer than ten. This sequence joins TRBV7-3 and TRBJ1-3, with no clear D. The CDR3 is 14 residues long. V lost 2 bases to trimming and J lost 3 bases, with 8 bases between them. In germline, CDR1 is SGHTA, CDR2 FQGTGA. The CDR3 loop is CASSLPGFGNTIYF. For the CDR3, the DNA is TGTGCCAGCAGCTTACCAGGTTTTGGAAACACCATATATTTT.

The chain recombines TRBV6-5 with TRBJ2-5; tentative D call: TRBD2 (5 bases). Deletions cut 0 bases from V and 1 base from J, with 6 bases between. Germline loops: CDR1 MNHEY, CDR2 SVGAGI. The CDR3 runs 14 residues. This CDR3 is CASSYSTSQETQYF. CDR3 nucleotides: TGTGCCAGCAGTTACTCCACTAGCCAAGAGACCCAGTACTTC.

This clone was counted only a few times. V is TRBV6-6 and J is TRBJ1-5, with TRBD1 matching over 9 bases. The CDR3 is 14 residues long. The germline V gene has CDR1 MNHNY and CDR2 SVGAGI (reference sequence). J gave up 6 bases and V 2 bases, and 2 bases lay outside the gene matches. The CDR3 spells CASSYGTGSQPQHF. CDR3 in DNA: TGTGCCAGCAGTTACGGGACAGGGAGTCAGCCCCAGCATTTT.

The genes are TRBV2 and TRBJ2-2; 7 nucleotides agree with TRBD1. The V and J ends lost 4 bases and 7 bases, in that order; junction bases with no gene match: 9. Germline CDR1 reads SNHLY; CDR2 reads FYNNEI. This CDR3 has 15 residues. The CDR3 sequence is CASSGEGARVGELFF. The CDR3 coding sequence is TGTGCCAGCAGTGGAGAGGGGGCGAGGGTCGGGGAGCTGTTTTTT.

The chain has TRBV7-6 and TRBJ2-1, with D possibly matching TRBD1 (5 bases). This CDR3 has 16 amino acids. The V gene lost 5 bases and the J gene lost 4 bases, with 18 bases spanning the gap. Germline V lookup: CDR1 SGHVS, CDR2 FNYEAQ. Written as DNA, the CDR3 is TGTGCCAGCAGCCCATTGGTGCAGGGCCTTTACAATGAGCAGTTCTTC. Amino acids: CASSPLVQGLYNEQFF.

This chain uses TRBV4-1 with TRBJ2-1, with 11 bases that match TRBD2. The J segment lost 8 bases and the V segment lost 5 bases, leaving 8 bases of the junction unmatched. The CDR3 consists of 15 residues. Per germline, CDR1 MGHRA and CDR2 YSYEKL. CDR3 bases: TGCGCCAGCAGCACTCTAGCGGGGGGATACCATGAGCAGTTCTTC. Protein sequence: CASSTLAGGYHEQFF.

J is TRBJ2-1 and V is TRBV9, with D tentatively TRBD2 (6 bases). The CDR3 is 16 residues long. Germline CDR1 is SGDLS and CDR2 is YYNGEE. V was cut by 0 bases and J by 3 bases, with 13 bases left in between. CDR3 in amino acids: CASSVVSVGSYNEQFF. The CDR3 DNA reads as TGTGCCAGCAGCGTAGTTTCGGTCGGGAGCTACAATGAGCAGTTCTTC.